These T cell receptor beta chains were read from a single sample in a study of technical replicates of blood from several donors. The assay was immunoSEQ multiplex PCR, and TCRdb's table has in-frame clones only and misses some. The sample lists 70,000 to 95,000 clones; 75% to 95% were seen once. Sequencing was done on a sample of T cells isolated from PBMCs. The receptors stem from a human donor in good health. Some clones in this sample may be carry-over from other donors' samples. The CDR3 runs from the conserved cysteine through the conserved F or W. The D gene is left open where the match is weak. Clone size, where shown, is once, few, many, or a class for clones that have expanded.

CDR3aa	CDR3nt	v_gene	abundance	d_gene	j_gene
CASSLGYGELFF	TGTGCCAGCAGCTTAGGTTATGGGGAGCTGTTTTTT	TRBV7-9	.	.	TRBJ2-2
CASSSDSFSGNTIYF	TGTGCCAGCAGCTCGGACAGTTTCTCTGGAAACACCATATATTTT	TRBV7-2	.	.	TRBJ1-3
CSGRGTGLRAGELFF	TGCAGCGGCCGGGGGACAGGGTTAAGGGCCGGGGAGCTGTTTTTT	TRBV29-1	.	TRBD1	TRBJ2-2
CASRDSRTYEQYF	TGTGCCAGCCGGGACAGTAGGACCTACGAGCAGTACTTC	TRBV6-5	.	TRBD1	TRBJ2-7
CASSATGTGNYGYTF	TGTGCCAGCAGTGCAACAGGGACGGGTAACTATGGCTACACCTTC	TRBV28	.	.	TRBJ1-2
CASSAGTGSIYEQFF	TGTGCCAGCTCAGCCGGGACAGGGAGTATCTATGAGCAGTTCTTC	TRBV18	.	TRBD1	TRBJ2-1
CARLAGPYEQYF	TGCGCCAGGCTAGCGGGCCCCTACGAGCAGTACTTC	TRBV10-1	.	TRBD2	TRBJ2-7
CASSTTDRGHTEAFF	TGTGCCAGTAGTACGACCGACAGGGGGCACACTGAAGCTTTCTTT	TRBV19	once	TRBD1	TRBJ1-1
CASSRTGTVNTEAFF	TGTGCCAGCAGTCGTACCGGGACAGTCAACACTGAAGCTTTCTTT	TRBV6-5	few	TRBD1	TRBJ1-1
CAISESGLGNTEAFF	TGTGCCATCAGTGAGTCGGGACTGGGGAACACTGAAGCTTTCTTT	TRBV10-3	.	.	TRBJ1-1
CASSPGLGVEQYF	TGCGCCAGCAGCCCCGGACTAGGTGTCGAGCAGTACTTC	TRBV5-1	once	TRBD2	TRBJ2-7
CASSPLAGTDTQYF	TGTGCCAGTAGTCCTCTAGCGGGCACAGATACGCAGTATTTT	TRBV19	.	TRBD2	TRBJ2-3
CASTLDRGSYEQYF	TGTGCCAGCACCTTGGACAGGGGGTCGTACGAGCAGTACTTC	TRBV11-1	.	TRBD1	TRBJ2-7
CASSSGGQPQHF	TGTGCCAGCAGCTCTGGGGGCCAGCCCCAGCATTTT	TRBV6-1	few	.	TRBJ1-5
CASSGLAGEGLLEQYF	TGTGCCAGCAGTGGACTAGCGGGAGAAGGGCTATTAGAGCAGTACTTC	TRBV2	once	TRBD2	TRBJ2-7
CASSTWTRETQYF	TGTGCCAGCAGCACCTGGACTCGGGAGACCCAGTACTTC	TRBV5-6	.	.	TRBJ2-5